The 7 T cell receptor beta chains below all came from one sample that was sequenced in a study of T cell changes during pregnancy in multiple sclerosis. Method: immunoSEQ multiplex PCR; TCRdb's copy keeps in-frame clones and lacks some. The sample has 42,000 or so clones, around 93% seen once. The starting material was CD4+ T cells from peripheral blood mononuclear cells, obtained after pregnancy. Every receptor here comes from a female donor with multiple sclerosis, enrolled in a pregnancy study.

V usage is TRBV9 and J usage is TRBJ2-3, with 7 bases that match TRBD1. Per germline, CDR1 SGDLS and CDR2 YYNGEE. This CDR3 has 16 amino acids. V gave up 0 bases and J gave up 5 bases; unmatched junction bases: 9. The CDR3 sequence: CASSVAARGHGDTQYF. CDR3 coding DNA: TGTGCCAGCAGCGTAGCGGCAAGGGGGCATGGAGATACGCAGTATTTT.

CDR3 protein: CASSAILELGAKEGYTF. The CDR3 nucleotides are TGTGCCAGCAGCGCCATCCTCGAACTAGGAGCGAAGGAGGGCTACACCTTC. The rearrangement links TRBV9 to TRBJ1-2; D uncertain. The V and J ends lost 3 bases and 8 bases respectively, with 26 bases between them. Germline CDR1 reads SGDLS; CDR2 reads YYNGEE. This CDR3 contains 17 residues. Full variable domain (missing parts from reference TRBV9 and TRBJ1-2): DSGVTQTPKHLITATGQRVTLRCSPRSGDLSVYWYQQSLDQGLQFLIQYYNGEERAKGNILERFSAQQFPDLHSELNLSSLELGDSALYFCASSAILELGAKEGYTFGSGTRLTVV.

This chain joins TRBV7-8 and TRBJ1-1; D uncertain. CDR1 SGHVS and CDR2 FQNEAQ come from the germline V gene. This CDR3 is built from 12 residues. V lost 6 bases and J 3 bases, leaving 8 bases between the germline ends. CDR3 DNA: TGTGCCAGCAGACGAGAATACACTGAAGCTTTCTTT. This encodes CASRREYTEAFF.

This clone was counted a single time. This sequence joins TRBV5-4 and TRBJ2-5; D might be TRBD2 (5 bases). CDR1 and CDR2 (germline): SGHNT, YYREEE (reference sequence). The V end was cut by 6 bases, the J end by 4 bases, with 25 bases between. The CDR3 extends over 17 amino acids. For the CDR3, the DNA is TGTGCCAGCACCTCATCGGGGAGACCCGGCGTTTCAGAGACCCAGTACTTC. Amino acids: CASTSSGRPGVSETQYF. Full variable domain (remainder filled in from reference TRBV5-4 and TRBJ2-5): ETGVTQSPTHLIKTRGQQVTLRCSSQSGHNTVSWYQQALGQGPQFIFQYYREEENGRGNFPPRFSGLQFPNYSSELNVNALELDDSALYLCASTSSGRPGVSETQYFGPGTRLLVL.

This clone was observed once. V usage is TRBV7-8 and J usage is TRBJ2-2; 13 nucleotides agree with TRBD2. The CDR3 loop spans 17 amino acids. The V segment lost 10 bases and the J segment 3 bases; nucleotides outside the gene matches: 11. Germline V gene data show CDR1 as SGHVS and CDR2 as FQNEAQ. Written as DNA, the CDR3 is TGTGCCACACCCCAGAACGGACTAGCGGGGGACACCGGGGAGCTGTTTTTT. Its translation: CATPQNGLAGDTGELFF. Complete variable domain (other parts from reference TRBV7-8 and TRBJ2-2): GAGVSQSPRYKVAKRGQDVALRCDPISGHVSLFWYQQALGQGPEFLTYFQNEAQLDKSGLPSDRFFAERPEGSVSTLKIQRTQQEDSAVYLCATPQNGLAGDTGELFFGEGSRLTVL.

The chain uses TRBV19 and TRBJ2-5; no clear D. V lost 3 bases, J lost 1 base, and 6 bases lay in between. Germline V CDR1 and CDR2: LNHDA, SQIVND (reference sequence). The CDR3 has 13 residues. The DNA for the CDR3 is TGTGCCAGTAGTATCGGAGTCCAAGAGACCCAGTACTTC. Translation gives CASSIGVQETQYF.

This chain connects TRBV2 to TRBJ2-3; TRBD2 matches 8 bases. The V segment lost 5 bases and the J segment 0 bases; nucleotides outside the gene matches: 4. Germline-derived CDR1 and CDR2 are SNHLY and FYNNEI. CDR3 length equals 15 residues. CDR3 DNA sequence: TGTGCCAGCAGTTTAGCGGGGACGAGCACAGATACGCAGTATTTT. Translation: CASSLAGTSTDTQYF.